Detailed here is one TCR beta chain. This specimen belongs to a study of cytomegalovirus exposure and HLA in healthy donors. PCR was performed using 60 Vbeta and 13 Jbeta primers. Here immunoSEQ multiplex PCR was the method, and the copy in TCRdb shows in-frame clones only, minus some. The sample shows about 150,000 clones, 76% of them seen only once. The clonotype was recovered from a male donor in good health and CMV-seronegative. Sequencing used PBMCs.

For the CDR3, the DNA is TGTGCCAGCAGCCAGGCACCGGGTTCCTCCTACGAGCAGTACTTC. It specifies CASSQAPGSSYEQYF. This chain links TRBV4-2 with TRBJ2-7, with D hard to call. The CDR3 consists of 15 residues. Trimming took 3 bases from V and 0 from J, leaving 12 bases between them. Germline assignment: CDR1 LGHNA and CDR2 YNFKEQ.